The source of this TCR beta chain is a study of PD-1 blockade in classical Hodgkin lymphoma. Study conclusions and caveats: According to reports, newly diagnosed patients had lower baseline TCR diversity than healthy donors, and relapsed/refractory patients had lower baseline TCR diversity still. Repertoire difference causes, possibly disease activity or prior therapy, remain undefined.

The CDR3 has 16 residues. Germline loops: CDR1 SEHNR, CDR2 FQNEAQ (reference sequence). The V and J ends lost 5 bases and 4 bases, in that order; junction bases with no gene match: 6. The repertoire was sequenced with immunoSEQ multiplex PCR; TCRdb's copy has only in-frame clones and lacks some. The table has fewer than 40,000 clones, around nine tenths seen once; the top ten hold around 0.21%. This sample's time point: newly diagnosed, previously untreated cHL patient sample. Thawed PBMCs underwent magnetic negative selection to yield purified CD4+ T cells. Researchers used newly diagnosed, untreated classical Hodgkin lymphoma PBMCs for comparison. A remark on this clone: Its target is unknown.

The rearrangement links TRBV7-9 to TRBJ1-3, with 12 bases matching TRBD1. The sample consisted of CD4+ T cells from blood. The receptor's source is a human donor with classical Hodgkin lymphoma. CDR3 protein: CASSQRGQGAGNTIYF. CDR3 nucleotides: TGTGCCAGCAGCCAGAGGGGACAGGGGGCAGGAAACACCATATATTTT.